This TCR beta chain was found in a study of response to subunit inactivated influenza vaccine. Broader study findings: The authors offered the suggestion that each seasonal influenza vaccination recruits few new T cells.

This clonotype came up many times. The antigen remains unidentified. TCRdb itself ran the RT-PCR reads through MiXCR, one entry per CDR3 protein. The repertoire consists of more than 200,000 distinct CDR3 sequences, with 12% occurring once and the leading ten covering approximately 7.8%. CDR3 size: 14 residues. From germline, CDR1 is MNHEY and CDR2 SMNVEV (reference sequence). Deletions cut 6 bases from V and 5 bases from J, with 16 bases between. The chain combines TRBV27 with TRBJ1-1; D perhaps matches TRBD1 (6 bases). This TCR came from a man in his fifties or sixties who received an inactivated influenza vaccine. Here the sequenced sample was non-naive T cells sorted from PBMCs, taken about 14 days before vaccination. This CDR3 is CASSRMTQGTEAFF. The CDR3 region has the DNA TGTGCCAGCAGCCGGATGACACAGGGAACTGAAGCTTTCTTT.